This passage covers 7 T cell receptor beta chains from one sample sequenced in a study of cytomegalovirus exposure and HLA in healthy donors. In the PCR, 60 Vbeta and 13 Jbeta primers were used. This table comes from immunoSEQ multiplex PCR, and its TCRdb copy is limited to in-frame clones, with some not included. Among over 90,000 clones listed, 73% were seen once. The sequenced material came from PBMCs. These receptors were collected from a man aged 40-50 years in good health and CMV-seronegative.

J is TRBJ2-1 and V is TRBV18; TRBD1 agrees at 9 bases. The ends lost 3 bases at V and 4 bases at J; junction bases unmatched: 4. In germline, CDR1 is KGHSH, CDR2 LQKENI. The CDR3 spans 15 residues. CDR3 residues: CASSPDRGDYNEQFF. The DNA of the CDR3 is TGTGCCAGCTCACCCGACAGGGGGGATTACAATGAGCAGTTCTTC.

This clone was counted once. The gene calls are TRBV29-1 and TRBJ2-2, with a weak D call TRBD1 (5 bases). CDR1 and CDR2 (germline): SQVTM, ANQGSEA. The CDR3 contains 13 residues. V was cut by 7 bases and J by 0 bases, with 9 bases left in between. Written as DNA, the CDR3 is TGCAGCGGGGGCAGCGCGAACACCGGGGAGCTGTTTTTT. The encoded protein is CSGGSANTGELFF.

The CDR3 DNA follows: TGTGCCAGCAGCTTGTCGGGGTTTTGGAGCAATCAGCCCCAGCATTTT. This translates into CASSLSGFWSNQPQHF. The rearrangement joins TRBV5-6 to TRBJ1-5; no clear D gene. Trimming removed 1 base from V and 1 base from J, with 12 bases in between. The germline gives CDR1 SGHDT, CDR2 YYEEEE. The CDR3 spans 16 residues.

The chain recombines TRBV28 with TRBJ1-5, with 8 nucleotides matching TRBD1. Germline CDR1 and CDR2: MDHEN and SYDVKM. There are 16 residues in the CDR3. J lost 4 bases, V lost 3 bases, and 8 bases had no gene match. CDR3: CASSFSDRAENQPQHF. In DNA, the CDR3 is TGTGCCAGCAGTTTCTCGGACAGGGCGGAGAATCAGCCCCAGCATTTT.

This chain uses TRBV2 with TRBJ1-2, with D maybe TRBD1 (5 bases). Trimming left V 10 bases short and J 8 bases short, with 23 bases between. This CDR3 contains 14 residues. Germline CDR1 SNHLY, CDR2 FYNNEI. CDR3 DNA: TGTGCCAACTCAGGGCGGCAGGGCTTTTTCGGCTACACCTTC. It encodes CANSGRQGFFGYTF.

This chain uses TRBV7-2 with TRBJ2-7, with 12 bases aligning to TRBD2. The germline V gene encodes CDR1 SGHTA and CDR2 FQGNSA. The CDR3 totals 19 residues. Trimming at V came to 1 base and at J to 7 bases, leaving 17 bases not matched to a gene. CDR3 nucleotides: TGTGCCAGCAGCTTAGGACACACTAGCGGGGGGCTAAGCTCAAAGGAGCAGTACTTC. The encoded protein is CASSLGHTSGGLSSKEQYF.

The chain uses TRBV10-3 and TRBJ2-1, with 8 bases identical to TRBD1. Germline CDR1 is ENHRY and CDR2 is SYGVKD. The CDR3 is 13 residues long. Trimming at V came to 4 bases and at J to 7 bases, leaving 3 bases not matched to a gene. Here the CDR3 DNA reads TGTGCCATCAGTGGGGACAGGAGGAATGAGCAGTTCTTC. Amino acid sequence: CAISGDRRNEQFF.